This TCR beta chain emerged from a study of T cells after yellow fever vaccination. Looking at the study overall: Low-cell-number fractions were prepared with SMART-Seq v4 Ultra Low Input.

There are many counts of this clonotype. The target antigen is unknown. V was trimmed by 3 bases and J by 9 bases, leaving 8 bases between them. CDR3 length: 12 amino acids. TCR cDNA was made by 5'RACE template switching, adding a universal primer site and UMIs. TCRdb ran MiXCR on the 5' RACE reads and lists one entry per CDR3 protein. Here the sample spans 250,000 or so distinct CDR3 sequences, approximately 3.8% being singletons. Findings and caveats of the study: Primary-vaccination clones mostly resurfaced post-booster (approximately 96% CD4, roughly 87% CD8).

The chain joins TRBV12-3 or TRBV12-4 to TRBJ2-2; D is unresolved. The clonotype comes from a man younger than 35 who received the YFV17D yellow fever vaccine. This specimen consisted of PBMCs, obtained 15 days after the yellow fever booster vaccination. CDR3 sequence reads: CASSFSGWELFF. DNA for the CDR3: TGTGCCAGCAGTTTTTCGGGTTGGGAGCTGTTTTTT.